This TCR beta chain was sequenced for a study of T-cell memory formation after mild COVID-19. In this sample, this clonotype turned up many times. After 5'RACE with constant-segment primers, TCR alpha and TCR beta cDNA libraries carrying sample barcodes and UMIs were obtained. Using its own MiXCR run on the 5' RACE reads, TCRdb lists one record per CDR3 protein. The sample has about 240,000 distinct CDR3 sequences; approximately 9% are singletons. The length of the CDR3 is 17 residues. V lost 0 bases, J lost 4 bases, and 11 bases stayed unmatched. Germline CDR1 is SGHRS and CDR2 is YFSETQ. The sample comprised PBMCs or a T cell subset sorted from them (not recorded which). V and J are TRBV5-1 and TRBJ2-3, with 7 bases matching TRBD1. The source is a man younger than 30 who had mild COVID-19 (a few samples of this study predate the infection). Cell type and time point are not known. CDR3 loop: CASSLAGDSDTPDTQYF. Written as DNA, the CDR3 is TGCGCCAGCAGCTTGGCCGGGGACAGTGACACACCAGATACGCAGTATTTT.